The rows below give T cell receptor beta chains drawn from one sample of a study of blood T cell repertoires in COVID-19. Profiling relied on immunoSEQ multiplex PCR, and the TCRdb table lists in-frame clones only, not all of them. The sample lists tens of thousands of clones, about 88% occurring once. Sequenced: peripheral blood. Receptor source: a man in his 70s with active COVID-19. Both conserved end residues are part of each CDR3. The order of the fields is J gene, V gene, CDR3 protein.

j_call: TRBJ2-3; v_call: TRBV9; cdr3_aa: CASSGPSGGASDTQYF
j_call: TRBJ1-2; v_call: TRBV18; cdr3_aa: CASSQGLDYGYTF
j_call: TRBJ1-1; v_call: TRBV24-1; cdr3_aa: CATSDSFLKGSGTEAFF
j_call: TRBJ2-7; v_call: TRBV24-1; cdr3_aa: CATSDPAARGGYEQYF
j_call: TRBJ1-2; v_call: TRBV19; cdr3_aa: CASSIVNRDGYTF
j_call: TRBJ1-2; v_call: TRBV24-1; cdr3_aa: CAVERVAPHYGYTF
j_call: TRBJ2-7; v_call: TRBV6-2/TRBV6-3; cdr3_aa: CASSYSGGGVTYEQYF
j_call: TRBJ1-5; v_call: TRBV10-3; cdr3_aa: CAISAQGSGQPQHF
j_call: TRBJ1-1; v_call: TRBV6-6; cdr3_aa: CASSYSQGRVDTEAFF
j_call: TRBJ2-7; v_call: TRBV19; cdr3_aa: CASSWAFEEGYEQYF
j_call: TRBJ2-5; v_call: TRBV10-3; cdr3_aa: CAISASGEETQYF
j_call: TRBJ2-7; v_call: TRBV5-1; cdr3_aa: CASSLDRSSYEQYF
j_call: TRBJ2-4; v_call: TRBV11-3; cdr3_aa: CASSDNRILNGIQYF
j_call: TRBJ1-2; v_call: TRBV30; cdr3_aa: CAWGRIYGYTF
j_call: TRBJ1-1; v_call: TRBV28; cdr3_aa: CASKTIMNTEAFF
j_call: TRBJ1-4; v_call: TRBV10-3; cdr3_aa: CAISEGGTGNEKLFF
j_call: TRBJ2-5; v_call: TRBV28; cdr3_aa: CASSSGAGGLQETQYF
j_call: TRBJ1-6; v_call: TRBV19; cdr3_aa: CASSKDRVSSSPLHF
j_call: TRBJ1-6; v_call: TRBV30; cdr3_aa: CAWAGQGNSPLHF
j_call: TRBJ2-7; v_call: TRBV28; cdr3_aa: CASSYSGGTYEQYF
j_call: TRBJ2-7; v_call: TRBV13; cdr3_aa: CASSSWTSGNEQYF
j_call: TRBJ2-3; v_call: TRBV11-2; cdr3_aa: CASSLGPGRLAGLTDTQYF
j_call: TRBJ2-2; v_call: TRBV7-7; cdr3_aa: CASSHGERTGELFF
j_call: TRBJ1-1; v_call: TRBV7-9; cdr3_aa: CASSPRTGPDTEAFF
j_call: TRBJ1-1; v_call: TRBV5-6; cdr3_aa: CASSLVQGAIGEAFF
j_call: TRBJ1-5; v_call: TRBV6-5; cdr3_aa: CASSYSIPAGSQPQHF
j_call: TRBJ1-6; v_call: TRBV5-6; cdr3_aa: CASSRDRVSPLHF
j_call: TRBJ1-2; v_call: TRBV18; cdr3_aa: CASSPSVINYGYTF
j_call: TRBJ1-1; v_call: TRBV11-2; cdr3_aa: CASSQGQNTEAFF
j_call: TRBJ2-7; v_call: TRBV24-1; cdr3_aa: CATSPGGGMGEQYF
j_call: TRBJ2-4; v_call: TRBV23-1; cdr3_aa: CASSQPGNIQYF
j_call: TRBJ1-2; v_call: TRBV4-2; cdr3_aa: CASSQDQGRNYGYTF
j_call: TRBJ1-1; v_call: TRBV2; cdr3_aa: CAAGLNTEAFF
j_call: TRBJ2-7; v_call: TRBV6-5; cdr3_aa: CASSLLAGGTYEQYF
j_call: TRBJ2-3; v_call: TRBV5-1; cdr3_aa: CASSQFGVYSSTDTQYF
j_call: TRBJ1-1; v_call: TRBV7-9; cdr3_aa: CAIHRGLNTEAFF
j_call: TRBJ2-5; v_call: TRBV4-2; cdr3_aa: CASSQDIQGMHETQYF
j_call: TRBJ2-2; v_call: TRBV7-2; cdr3_aa: CASSFRPGQGANGELFF
j_call: TRBJ2-7; v_call: TRBV6-2/TRBV6-3; cdr3_aa: CASSITGKGQYF
j_call: TRBJ1-2; v_call: TRBV15; cdr3_aa: CATSRGSRGYTF